These 5 T cell receptor beta chains came from one sample sequenced in a study of blood T cell repertoires in COVID-19 (dated by TCRdb to the early 2020s). Library preparation used the immunoSEQ multiplex PCR assay. Entries here come from immuneACCESS through TCRdb and include only in-frame sequences with V and J called. Some clones fail to appear in such tables; in the studies checked, an unresolved V gene covers under half of the shortfall, and the cause of the remainder is unknown. This sample comprises about 240,000 clones, around 90% of them detected only once. Together, the top ten hold just over 7% of the sample. Sequenced: peripheral blood. These receptor sequences come from a man aged 55-75 years who had recovered from COVID-19.

The chain links TRBV5-1 to TRBJ2-3; 9 bases are a match to TRBD2. V trimming: 4 bases; J trimming: 2 bases; junction bases outside the gene matches: 14. Germline V gene data show CDR1 as SGHRS and CDR2 as YFSETQ. The CDR3 extends over 18 amino acids. The CDR3, as DNA: TGCGCCAGCAGCGCCGCAGAGGCGGGGGGGCCCCCCACAGATACGCAGTATTTT. Translating gives CASSAAEAGGPPTDTQYF.

The chain carries TRBV24-1 and TRBJ1-2; 9 bases align to TRBD1. Per the germline V gene, CDR1 is KGHDR and CDR2 is SFDVKD. The CDR3 covers 14 residues. Trimming at V came to 5 bases and at J to 6 bases, leaving 6 bases not matched to a gene. CDR3 loop: CATSGTGGNDGYTF. The CDR3 coding sequence is TGTGCCACCAGTGGAACAGGGGGCAATGATGGCTACACCTTC.

This clone was detected only a few times. J is TRBJ2-2 and V is TRBV10-1; D might be TRBD1 (5 bases). Germline V gives CDR1 WNHNN, CDR2 SYGVQD (reference sequence). The CDR3 length is 15 residues. V lost 10 bases and J lost 5, with 20 bases in between. The CDR3 here is CATFRQGPTTGELFF. CDR3 DNA: TGCGCCACCTTCCGCCAGGGTCCAACGACCGGGGAGCTGTTTTTT.

The chain has TRBV10-3 and TRBJ2-2; possible D gene TRBD2, 6 bases. From germline, CDR1 is ENHRY and CDR2 SYGVKD. V shed 8 bases and J shed 7 bases, with 11 bases lying between them. There are 12 residues in the CDR3. The CDR3: CAIAGGIGELFF. For the CDR3, the DNA is TGTGCCATCGCCGGGGGTATCGGGGAGCTGTTTTTT.

The genes are TRBV5-5 and TRBJ2-1; 7 nucleotides line up with TRBD1. The CDR3 runs to 15 residues. J lost 4 bases, V lost 4 bases, and 8 bases had no gene match. Germline CDR1 reads SGHKS; CDR2 reads YYEKEE (reference sequence). The CDR3 region has the DNA TGTGCCAGCAGCCGAGGGACAGCGCCATACAATGAGCAGTTCTTC. Translated, it gives CASSRGTAPYNEQFF.